This TCR beta chain was sequenced in a study of CD8 T cells in Susac syndrome. Reverse transcription of about 0.45 to 1 ug RNA was performed with random hexamers. Across 54 Vbeta and 13 Jbeta, TCR beta CDR3 was amplified with immunoSEQ multiplex PCR. TCRdb reanalysed the immunoSEQ multiplex PCR reads using MiXCR and keeps one entry per CDR3 protein. Among about 130,000 distinct CDR3 sequences listed, 80% to 95% were seen once. Looked up from germline, CDR1 is SNHLY and CDR2 is FYNNEI. The CDR3 covers 11 residues. V lost 6 bases and J lost 8; bases outside the gene matches: 1. Negative isolation yielded the CD8+ and CD4+ T cells, while FACS enriched the TEMRA cells.

Sequencing was carried out using CD8+ T cells from PBMCs. The chain links TRBV2 to TRBJ2-4; 7 bases agree with TRBD2. This receptor was identified in a human donor with multiple sclerosis. CDR3 residues: CASRGRDIQYF. CDR3 DNA sequence: TGTGCCAGCAGGGGGAGGGACATTCAGTACTTC.